The 31 T cell receptor beta chains reported below all come from one sample, sequenced in a study of cytotoxic CD8 clonotypes in ibrutinib-treated CLL (dated by TCRdb to 2020 to 2023). Receptor libraries were prepared by the immunoSEQ multiplex PCR assay. TCRdb's version of the immuneACCESS table is confined to in-frame rearrangements and falls short of the full clone set. An unresolved V gene accounts for under half of the shortfall where checked; the remainder is of unknown origin. This sample lists some 16,000 clones; 65% to 70% were detected once. Jointly, the top ten make up 18% of the sample. The specimen comprised PBMCs, sampled before ibrutinib treatment. The receptors originated from a human donor with chronic lymphocytic leukemia.

V usage is TRBV7-6 and J usage is TRBJ1-1; the D gene is possibly TRBD1 (6 bases). V shed 4 bases and J shed 1 base, with 7 bases lying between them. The germline gives CDR1 SGHVS, CDR2 FNYEAQ. The CDR3 is 13 amino acids. For the CDR3, the DNA is TGTGCCAGCAGCTCGGACAGGAACACTGAAGCTTTCTTT. Its protein is CASSSDRNTEAFF.

The sample holds one count of this clone. The chain employs TRBV15 and TRBJ1-1; D unclear. The V gene's germline CDR1 is LNHNV and CDR2 YYDKDF (reference sequence). The CDR3 is 14 amino acids. The V gene lost 3 bases and the J gene lost 6 bases, with 14 bases spanning the gap. CDR3 sequence: CATSSLSGVSEAFF. The CDR3 DNA is TGTGCCACCAGCAGCCTGAGCGGGGTGTCTGAAGCTTTCTTT.

CDR3 sequence reads: CASSRTDFTGELFF. CDR3 sequence (DNA): TGTGCCAGCAGTCGGACAGACTTCACCGGGGAGCTGTTTTTT. The V gene is TRBV11-2, the J gene TRBJ2-2; perhaps TRBD1 as D (6 bases). Germline values: CDR1 SGHAT, CDR2 FQNNGV. There are 14 residues in the CDR3. The V and J ends lost 6 bases and 4 bases respectively, with 12 bases between them.

This clone was recorded a few times. This rearrangement joins TRBV5-4 to TRBJ2-1; D might be TRBD2 (5 bases). The germline gives CDR1 SGHNT, CDR2 YYREEE (reference sequence). The CDR3 extends over 14 amino acids. The V end lost 0 bases, the J end lost 8 bases, and 12 bases lay between the germline ends. The CDR3 nucleotides read TGTGCCAGCAGCTTGGACGAGGCTAGCTATGAGCAGTTCTTC. Translating it yields CASSLDEASYEQFF.

The V call is TRBV29-1, the J call TRBJ2-5; 10 nucleotides align to TRBD1. Trimming removed 2 bases from V and 2 bases from J; junction bases left unmatched: 5. The CDR3 length is 15 residues. Per the germline V gene, CDR1 is SQVTM and CDR2 is ANQGSEA. Here the CDR3 reads CSVETGQGKQETQYF. DNA for the CDR3: TGCAGCGTTGAAACGGGACAGGGGAAACAAGAGACCCAGTACTTC.

This clone was observed a few times. The chain couples TRBV15 to TRBJ1-4; 8 bases agree with TRBD1. CDR1 and CDR2 (germline): LNHNV, YYDKDF (reference sequence). The V and J ends lost 1 base and 7 bases, in that order; junction bases with no gene match: 2. The CDR3 extends over 14 amino acids. The CDR3 is CATSRVGTGEKLFF. CDR3 bases: TGTGCCACCAGCAGAGTAGGGACAGGTGAAAAACTGTTTTTT. Full variable domain (remainder filled in from reference TRBV15 and TRBJ1-4): DAMVIQNPRYQVTQFGKPVTLSCSQTLNHNVMYWYQQKSSQAPKLLFHYYDKDFNNEADTPDNFQSRRPNTSFCFLDIRSPGLGDTAMYLCATSRVGTGEKLFFGSGTQLSVL.

The chain has TRBV19 and TRBJ1-1; D is ambiguous. V was cut by 6 bases and J by 1 base, with 6 bases left in between. The V gene's germline CDR1 is LNHDA and CDR2 SQIVND (reference sequence). This CDR3 is 12 amino acids long. CDR3 loop: CASRGGNTEAFF. CDR3 nucleotides: TGTGCCAGTAGAGGCGGGAACACTGAAGCTTTCTTT.

The rearrangement joins TRBV5-4 to TRBJ1-1; 10 positions match TRBD1. The CDR3 totals 14 residues. J gave up 3 bases and V 5 bases, and 4 bases lay outside the gene matches. The germline V gene encodes CDR1 SGHNT and CDR2 YYREEE (reference sequence). CDR3: CASRSDRGHTEAFF. CDR3 DNA sequence: TGTGCCAGCAGATCCGACAGGGGGCACACTGAAGCTTTCTTT.

The chain employs TRBV10-3 and TRBJ1-5, with TRBD1 matching 7 bases. The germline gives CDR1 ENHRY, CDR2 SYGVKD. The V segment lost 6 bases and the J segment 6 bases; nucleotides outside the gene matches: 20. The CDR3 length is 18 residues. This CDR3 is CAISDPVKTGRVSQPQHF. DNA of the CDR3: TGTGCCATCAGCGACCCCGTTAAGACAGGGCGGGTTAGTCAGCCCCAGCATTTT.

As concerns this clone: The same CDR3 is also encoded by other DNA sequences in this sample. J is TRBJ2-3 and V is TRBV7-2; D unresolved. Deletions cut 9 bases from V and 0 bases from J, with 4 bases between. Per germline, CDR1 SGHTA and CDR2 FQGNSA. The CDR3 consists of 11 residues. The CDR3 is CASSSTDTQYF. As DNA, the CDR3 is TGTGCCAGTTCCAGCACAGATACGCAGTATTTT. The variable domain in full, with the rest retrieved from reference TRBV7-2 and TRBJ2-3, is GAGVSQSPSNKVTEKGKDVELRCDPISGHTALYWYRQSLGQGLEFLIYFQGNSAPDKSGLPSDRFSAERTGGSVSTLTIQRTQQEDSAVYLCASSSTDTQYFGPGTRLTVL.

This clone was observed a few times. This sample also contains other DNA sequences that code for the same CDR3. This chain connects TRBV7-9 to TRBJ1-1, with no clear D. The CDR3 covers 13 residues. Germline CDR1 SEHNR, CDR2 FQNEAQ (reference sequence). Trimming left V 1 base short and J 1 base short, with 4 bases between. In nucleotides, the CDR3 is TGTGCCAGCAGCTTAGGGAGGAACACTGAAGCTTTCTTT. Its translation is CASSLGRNTEAFF.

In its sample, this clone was seen once. This rearrangement joins TRBV28 to TRBJ1-5; 8 bases map to TRBD1. CDR3 length: 19 residues. V lost 7 bases to trimming and J lost 5 bases; unmatched junction nucleotides: 22. Germline CDR1 reads MDHEN; CDR2 reads SYDVKM. The CDR3 sequence: CASNEAGTGLSGSDQPQHF. The DNA for the CDR3 is TGTGCCAGCAACGAGGCCGGGACAGGCCTTAGCGGGAGTGATCAGCCCCAGCATTTT.

This chain connects TRBV6-1 to TRBJ1-2; the match to TRBD1 covers 7 bases. The CDR3 spans 14 residues. CDR1 and CDR2 from the germline V gene are MNHNS and SASEGT. V lost 2 bases, J lost 6 bases, and 6 bases stayed unmatched. The CDR3 here is CASSERPGGDGYTF. For the CDR3, the DNA is TGTGCCAGCAGTGAACGTCCAGGGGGGGATGGCTACACCTTC.

In its sample, this clone was seen a few times. The V call is TRBV19, the J call TRBJ1-1; D is unclear. The CDR3 contains 14 residues. Germline V gene data show CDR1 as LNHDA and CDR2 as SQIVND (reference sequence). V was trimmed by 1 base and J by 1 base, leaving 7 bases between them. The CDR3 bases are TGTGCCAGTAGTATAGGGGGAGCGAACACTGAAGCTTTCTTT. It yields the protein CASSIGGANTEAFF. Filled out from reference TRBV19 and TRBJ1-1, the complete variable domain reads DGGITQSPKYLFRKEGQNVTLSCEQNLNHDAMYWYRQDPGQGLRLIYYSQIVNDFQKGDIAEGYSVSREKKESFPLTVTSAQKNPTAFYLCASSIGGANTEAFFGQGTRLTVV.

Worth noting for this clone: A read error may account for a junction end that differs from germline. This sequence joins TRBV28 and TRBJ2-7; tentatively, D is TRBD1 (6 bases). Per the germline V gene, CDR1 is MDHEN and CDR2 is SYDVKM. The CDR3 consists of 14 residues. CDR3 coding DNA: TGTGCCAGCAGTTTTGCTGGGGGCTCCAACGAGCAGTACTTC. The encoded protein is CASSFAGGSNEQYF.

This chain joins TRBV5-6 and TRBJ1-2, with TRBD1 identical over 9 bases. The CDR3 extends over 17 amino acids. V lost 4 bases, J lost 6 bases, and 16 bases stayed unmatched. CDR1 is SGHDT, CDR2 YYEEEE, per germline. CDR3 DNA sequence: TGTGCCAGCAGCACTAGGACAGGGGTCGCGGGGTATAATGGCTACACCTTC. It translates to CASSTRTGVAGYNGYTF. The entire variable domain, with the rest obtained from reference TRBV5-6 and TRBJ1-2, is as follows: DAGVTQSPTHLIKTRGQQVTLRCSPKSGHDTVSWYQQALGQGPQFIFQYYEEEERQRGNFPDRFSGHQFPNYSSELNVNALLLGDSALYLCASSTRTGVAGYNGYTFGSGTRLTVV.

The chain couples TRBV5-1 to TRBJ1-6; D uncertain. V lost 0 bases and J 6 bases, leaving 7 bases between the germline ends. Germline assignment: CDR1 SGHRS and CDR2 YFSETQ. This CDR3 region has 14 residues. The CDR3 nucleotides are TGCGCCAGCAGCTTGGAAGGTACTAATTCACCCCTCCACTTT. Translation gives CASSLEGTNSPLHF.

This chain connects TRBV15 to TRBJ2-7; 11 nucleotides align to TRBD1. Germline loops: CDR1 LNHNV, CDR2 YYDKDF (reference sequence). This CDR3 region has 14 residues. V shed 5 bases, J shed 4 bases, and the junction held 4 bases outside the gene matches. The CDR3 region has the DNA TGTGCCACCAGCGCCTGGGACAGGGGGTACGAGCAGTACTTC. Residues: CATSAWDRGYEQYF.

This clone was observed a few times. The genes are TRBV6-5 and TRBJ2-2; D not certain. Trimming stripped 6 bases from V and 9 bases from J, with 14 bases between. Germline V gene sequence: CDR1 MNHEY, CDR2 SVGAGI. This CDR3 region has 13 residues. DNA for the CDR3: TGTGCCAGCAGAAAGACCACAGTCCGGGAGCTGTTTTTT. Its protein product is CASRKTTVRELFF.

On this clone itself: Mismatch with germline at one junction end may stem from a read error. The chain carries TRBV7-7 and TRBJ2-7; possible D gene TRBD2, 5 bases. Per the germline V gene, CDR1 is SSHAT and CDR2 is FNYEAQ (reference sequence). The CDR3 extends over 14 amino acids. The CDR3 spells CASSLALQGYEQYF. The DNA of the CDR3 is TGTGCTAGCAGCTTAGCGCTACAAGGCTACGAGCAGTACTTC.

The rearrangement uses TRBV15 and TRBJ2-3, with no clear D. Germline V gene lookup returns CDR1 LNHNV and CDR2 YYDKDF (reference sequence). The V end lost 5 bases, the J end lost 2 bases, and 5 bases lay between the germline ends. This CDR3 comprises 12 residues. The CDR3 spells CATSVHTDTQYF. The CDR3 DNA follows: TGTGCCACCAGCGTTCACACAGATACGCAGTATTTT.

The chain employs TRBV7-9 and TRBJ1-2, with 7 bases that match TRBD1. The junction had 5 bases not matched to a gene; V was cut back by 5 bases and J by 2 bases. The CDR3 runs to 14 residues. Germline V gene sequence: CDR1 SEHNR, CDR2 FQNEAQ (reference sequence). CDR3 residues: CASSMGQHNYGYTF. CDR3 DNA sequence: TGTGCCAGCAGCATGGGACAGCACAACTATGGCTACACCTTC.

The chain combines TRBV9 with TRBJ2-5; 8 nucleotides agree with TRBD1. There are 14 residues in the CDR3. From germline, CDR1 is SGDLS and CDR2 YYNGEE. Trimming took 2 bases from V and 4 from J; bases not matched to a gene: 4. CDR3 loop: CASSVFQGAETQYF. Written as DNA, the CDR3 is TGTGCCAGCAGCGTTTTTCAGGGGGCAGAGACCCAGTACTTC.

The chain combines TRBV5-6 with TRBJ1-2; D might be TRBD1 (6 bases). The CDR3 has 16 residues. Germline V gene lookup returns CDR1 SGHDT and CDR2 YYEEEE. Trimming took off 0 bases at V and 5 bases at J, with 17 bases between the two ends. CDR3 region: CASSLGSTLTGYGYTF. The CDR3, as DNA: TGTGCCAGCAGCTTGGGGAGCACGCTAACAGGGTATGGCTACACCTTC.

The chain couples TRBV30 to TRBJ1-1, with a tentative D call TRBD1 (6 bases). The CDR3 covers 11 residues. The germline V gene has CDR1 GTSNPN and CDR2 SVGIG (reference sequence). The V and J ends lost 5 bases and 12 bases respectively, with 16 bases between them. The chain's CDR3 is CAWGPGQGPFF. The CDR3 DNA follows: TGTGCCTGGGGCCCGGGCCAGGGGCCTTTCTTT.

This chain joins TRBV5-1 and TRBJ2-1; the match to TRBD2 covers 7 bases. This CDR3 spans 13 amino acids. CDR1 and CDR2 from the germline V gene are SGHRS and YFSETQ. After removal of 3 bases from V and 4 bases from J, the junction contained 1 base not matched to a gene. Here the CDR3 reads CASSYGGYNEQFF. CDR3 sequence (DNA): TGCGCCAGCAGCTACGGGGGGTACAATGAGCAGTTCTTC. The complete variable domain, with remaining parts taken from reference TRBV5-1 and TRBJ2-1, reads KAGVTQTPRYLIKTRGQQVTLSCSPISGHRSVSWYQQTPGQGLQFLFEYFSETQRNKGNFPGRFSGRQFSNSRSEMNVSTLELGDSALYLCASSYGGYNEQFFGPGTRLTVL.

The chain employs TRBV28 and TRBJ2-1; TRBD2 agrees at 11 bases. J gave up 1 base and V 6 bases, and 2 bases lay outside the gene matches. The CDR3 is 15 amino acids. Per the germline V gene, CDR1 is MDHEN and CDR2 is SYDVKM. CDR3 DNA sequence: TGTGCCAGCAGGCTAGCGGGGGGTTCCTACAATGAGCAGTTCTTC. Translation gives CASRLAGGSYNEQFF.

The chain is built from TRBV5-4 and TRBJ1-1; a weak D match, TRBD1 (6 bases). Germline-derived CDR1 and CDR2 are SGHNT and YYREEE (reference sequence). The CDR3 has 14 residues. Trimming cost V 4 bases and J 7 bases, with 17 bases left between them. CDR3 in amino acids: CASSPMTGGNEAFF. CDR3 coding DNA: TGTGCCAGCAGCCCGATGACAGGAGGTAATGAAGCTTTCTTT.

This chain connects TRBV2 to TRBJ2-5; 10 nucleotides align to TRBD1. The germline V gene encodes CDR1 SNHLY and CDR2 FYNNEI. Losses at the gene ends were 10 bases for V and 1 base for J; bases not matched to a gene: 6. This CDR3 has 14 residues. Written as DNA, the CDR3 is TGTGCCATCACGACAGGGGGCATCCAAGAGACCCAGTACTTC. Translated, it gives CAITTGGIQETQYF.

V gene TRBV7-2 combines with J gene TRBJ2-5; 7 bases are shared with TRBD1. Germline V lookup: CDR1 SGHTA, CDR2 FQGNSA. V lost 0 bases, J lost 2 bases, and 6 bases stayed unmatched. The CDR3 is 16 residues long. CDR3 amino acids: CASSLAGARGQETQYF. DNA for the CDR3: TGTGCCAGCAGCTTAGCCGGGGCCAGGGGGCAAGAGACCCAGTACTTC.

This clone was seen only a few times. The chain links TRBV9 to TRBJ1-6; the match to TRBD1 covers 7 bases. The ends lost 4 bases at V and 6 bases at J; junction bases unmatched: 7. This CDR3 has 15 residues. The germline CDR1 and CDR2 sequences are SGDLS and YYNGEE. In DNA, the CDR3 is TGTGCCAGCAGCCCGACAGGGTCCCGTAATTCACCCCTCCACTTT. This gives the protein CASSPTGSRNSPLHF.